This TCR beta chain came from a study of T cell repertoires in cytomegalovirus infection. V was cut by 0 bases and J by 6 bases, with 14 bases left in between. In germline, CDR1 is LGHDT, CDR2 YNNKEL (reference sequence). The CDR3 covers 16 residues. This clonotype was seen only a few times. TCRdb independently ran MiXCR on the reads; one entry per CDR3 protein. This sample has 350,000 to 550,000 distinct CDR3 sequences; about 33% occur once, and the top ten carry 12% to 15%. The source material was PBMCs. This TCR was sampled from a human donor in good health (CMV status not recorded). Some clones in this sample may be carry-over from other donors' samples. The genes are TRBV3-1 and TRBJ2-2; D remains ambiguous. DNA of the CDR3: TGTGCCAGCAGCCAAGATTCCCTCCCCGTGGCCGGGGAGCTGTTTTTT. This translates into CASSQDSLPVAGELFF.